This T cell receptor beta chain was sequenced during a study of blood T cell repertoires in COVID-19 (dated by TCRdb to 2020 to 2022). A note on the overall study: Collaborator samples came from the United States, Italy and Spain and covered acute and convalescent phases of COVID-19. The prospective study material was composed of cDNA or gDNA derived from T cells, B-cell-depleted T cells, or PBMCs. Deeply sampled blood TCRbeta repertoires from subjects exposed to, actively infected with, or recovered from COVID-19 were included in the dataset. The repertoires were made available in a free public database intended to serve as a resource for research on the immune response to SARS-CoV-2. Samples were obtained from the ongoing ImmuneRACE study (first 160 participants) and from roughly 1,300 subjects provided by 6 global collaborators. Nearly every sample came with metadata listing a de-identified subject ID, COVID-19 status, age in years and sex. Where available, HLA class I and class II types were obtained from metadata supplied by the sample provider rather than from assay-based typing.

The full study reports these points: Clinical and demographic metadata were provided uncurated, with the amount varying by source and participant.

This clone was seen a handful of times. Its antigen is unknown. The input lacks base qualities; no much larger clone sits a single base away. TCRbeta CDR3 regions were amplified from genomic DNA by means of the immunoSEQ Assay, a bias-controlled multiplex PCR. As for the authors' bioinformatics: Within the assay, amplification of reference gene primers was used to estimate how many nucleated cells each sample contained. To quantify the absolute abundance of each unique TCRbeta CDR3 rearrangement, sequence reads were collapsed and filtered. For each sample, productive Simpson clonality was calculated as the square root of Simpson's diversity index across productive rearrangements. As stored in TCRdb, this immuneACCESS dataset retains in-frame rearrangements with V and J assigned. A fraction of the clones does not appear; measured against another copy, unresolved V genes explain less than half of the discrepancy, and the remainder lacks a known reason. V and J calls plus clone size are reproduced from that table; the DNA served to infer D and trimming. Counted in this sample were hundreds of thousands of clones; around 88% of them appeared once. Of the sample, approximately 6.6% is held by the ten largest clones.

Samples from volunteer blood donors who had recovered from COVID-19 were contributed by a second Seattle source. The collaborating institutions used their own protocols to collect whole blood in K2EDTA tubes. For TCRbeta analysis, collaborators shipped samples as frozen whole blood, isolated PBMCs, or DNA extracted from either of those sample types. Relative to germline, V is 6 bases shorter and J is 0 bases shorter, with 12 bases between their ends. The germline V gene encodes CDR1 MNHEY and CDR2 SVGAGI. Its CDR3 holds 15 amino acids, cysteine through phenylalanine. CDR3 DNA only is kept here, 45 bases in frame from base 1.

This receptor chain uses TRBV6-5 and TRBJ1-5; D gene: possibly TRBD1, on 5 matching bases. The TCR comes from a woman aged 25 to 39 who had recovered from COVID-19. The sample was peripheral blood. CDR3 sequence: CASRTVPDSNQPQHF. Here is the DNA: TGTGCCAGCAGGACAGTTCCTGATAGCAATCAGCCCCAGCATTTT.